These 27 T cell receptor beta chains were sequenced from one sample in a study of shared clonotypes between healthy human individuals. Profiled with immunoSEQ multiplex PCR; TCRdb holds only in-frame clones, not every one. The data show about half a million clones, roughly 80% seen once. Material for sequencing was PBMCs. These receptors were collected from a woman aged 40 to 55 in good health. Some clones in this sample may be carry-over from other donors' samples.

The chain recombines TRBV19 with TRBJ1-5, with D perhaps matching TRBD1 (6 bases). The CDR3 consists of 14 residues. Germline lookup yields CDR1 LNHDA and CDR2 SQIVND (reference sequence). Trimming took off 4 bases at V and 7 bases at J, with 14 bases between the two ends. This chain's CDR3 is CASSTVQGFQPQHF. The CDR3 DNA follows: TGTGCCAGTAGTACCGTACAGGGATTCCAGCCCCAGCATTTT.

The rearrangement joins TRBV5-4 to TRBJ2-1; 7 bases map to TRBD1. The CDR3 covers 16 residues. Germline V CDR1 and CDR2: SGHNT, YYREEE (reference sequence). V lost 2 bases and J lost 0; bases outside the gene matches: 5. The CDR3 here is CASSFHRGSSYNEQFF. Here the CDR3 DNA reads TGTGCCAGCAGCTTCCACAGGGGCAGCTCCTACAATGAGCAGTTCTTC.

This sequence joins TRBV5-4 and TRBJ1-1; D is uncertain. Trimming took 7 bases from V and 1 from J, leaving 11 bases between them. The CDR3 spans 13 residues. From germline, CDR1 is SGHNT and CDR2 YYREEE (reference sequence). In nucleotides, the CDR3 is TGTGCCAGCGGTTCTTTGCCGAACACTGAAGCTTTCTTT. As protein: CASGSLPNTEAFF.

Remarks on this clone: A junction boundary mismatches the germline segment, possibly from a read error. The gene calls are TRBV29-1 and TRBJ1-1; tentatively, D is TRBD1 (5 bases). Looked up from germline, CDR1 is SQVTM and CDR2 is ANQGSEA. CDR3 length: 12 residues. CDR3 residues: CSVGQSNSEAFF. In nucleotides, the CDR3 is TGCAGCGTTGGACAGTCCAACAGTGAAGCTTTCTTT.

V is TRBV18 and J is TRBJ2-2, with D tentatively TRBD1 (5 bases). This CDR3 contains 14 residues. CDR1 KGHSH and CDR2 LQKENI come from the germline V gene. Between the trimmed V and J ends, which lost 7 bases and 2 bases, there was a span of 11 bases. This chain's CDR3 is CASFPTENTGELFF. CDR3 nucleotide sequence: TGTGCCAGCTTTCCGACAGAAAACACCGGGGAGCTGTTTTTT. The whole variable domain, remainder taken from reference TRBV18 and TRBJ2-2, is NAGVMQNPRHLVRRRGQEARLRCSPMKGHSHVYWYRQLPEEGLKFMVYLQKENIIDESGMPKERFSAEFPKEGPSILRIQQVVRGDSAAYFCASFPTENTGELFFGEGSRLTVL.

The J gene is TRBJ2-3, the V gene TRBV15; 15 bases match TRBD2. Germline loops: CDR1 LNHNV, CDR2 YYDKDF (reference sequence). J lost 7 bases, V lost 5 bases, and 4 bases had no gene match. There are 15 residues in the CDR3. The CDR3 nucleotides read TGTGCCACCAGCGGTGGACTAGCGGGAGGGTATACGCAGTATTTT. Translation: CATSGGLAGGYTQYF. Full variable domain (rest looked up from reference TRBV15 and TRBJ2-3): DAMVIQNPRYQVTQFGKPVTLSCSQTLNHNVMYWYQQKSSQAPKLLFHYYDKDFNNEADTPDNFQSRRPNTSFCFLDIRSPGLGDTAMYLCATSGGLAGGYTQYFGPGTRLTVL.

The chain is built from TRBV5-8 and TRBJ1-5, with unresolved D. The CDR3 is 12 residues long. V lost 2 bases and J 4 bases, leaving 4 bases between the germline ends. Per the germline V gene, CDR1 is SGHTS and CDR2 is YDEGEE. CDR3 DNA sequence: TGTGCCAGCAGCTTCCGAAATCAGCCCCAGCATTTT. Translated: CASSFRNQPQHF.

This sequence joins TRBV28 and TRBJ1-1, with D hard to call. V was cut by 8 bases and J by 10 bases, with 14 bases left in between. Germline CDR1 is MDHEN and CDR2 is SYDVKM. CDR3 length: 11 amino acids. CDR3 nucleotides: TGTGCCAGCTCCGACCGGGTCGTAGCTTTCTTT. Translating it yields CASSDRVVAFF.

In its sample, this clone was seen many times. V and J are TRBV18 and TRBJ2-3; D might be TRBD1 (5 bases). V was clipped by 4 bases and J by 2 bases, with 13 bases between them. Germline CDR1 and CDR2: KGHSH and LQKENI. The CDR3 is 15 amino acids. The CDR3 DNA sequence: TGTGCCAGCTCACATGCCGAGACAGCCACAGATACGCAGTATTTT. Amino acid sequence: CASSHAETATDTQYF.

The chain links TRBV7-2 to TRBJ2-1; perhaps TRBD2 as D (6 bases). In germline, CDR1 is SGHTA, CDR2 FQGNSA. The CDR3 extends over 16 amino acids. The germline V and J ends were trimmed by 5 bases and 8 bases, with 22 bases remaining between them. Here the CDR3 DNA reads TGTGCCAGCAGCACCCAAGCGGGTCAACGTTTAGATGAGCAGTTCTTC. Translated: CASSTQAGQRLDEQFF.

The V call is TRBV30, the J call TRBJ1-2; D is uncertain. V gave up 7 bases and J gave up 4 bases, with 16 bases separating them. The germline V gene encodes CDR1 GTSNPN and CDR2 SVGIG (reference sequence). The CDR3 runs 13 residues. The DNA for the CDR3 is TGTGCCTCCACTTCAATTTGGTCCTATGGCTACACCTTC. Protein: CASTSIWSYGYTF.

The CDR3, as DNA: TGTGCCAGCAGCCAGAACCACCAAGAGACCCAGTACTTC. The encoded protein is CASSQNHQETQYF. This chain joins TRBV7-3 and TRBJ2-5; D is unclear. Germline CDR1 reads SGHTA; CDR2 reads FQGTGA. Trimming cost V 5 bases and J 0 bases, with 7 bases left between them. The CDR3 runs 13 residues.

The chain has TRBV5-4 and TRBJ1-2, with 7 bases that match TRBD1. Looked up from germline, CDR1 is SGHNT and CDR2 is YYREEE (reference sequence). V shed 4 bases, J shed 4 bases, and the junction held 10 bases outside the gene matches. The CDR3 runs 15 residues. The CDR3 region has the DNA TGTGCCAGCAGCCCGGTCCAGGGGGAAGGCTATGGCTACACCTTC. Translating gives CASSPVQGEGYGYTF.

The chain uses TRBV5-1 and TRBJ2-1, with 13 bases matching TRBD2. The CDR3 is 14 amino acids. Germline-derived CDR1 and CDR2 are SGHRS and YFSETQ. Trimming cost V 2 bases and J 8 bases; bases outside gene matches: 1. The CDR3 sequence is CASSFTSGRDEQFF. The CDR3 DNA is TGCGCCAGCAGCTTTACTAGCGGGAGGGATGAGCAGTTCTTC.

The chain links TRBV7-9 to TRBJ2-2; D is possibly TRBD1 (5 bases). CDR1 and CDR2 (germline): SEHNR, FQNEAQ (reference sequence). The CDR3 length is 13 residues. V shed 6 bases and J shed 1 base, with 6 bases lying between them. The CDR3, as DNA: TGTGCCAGCAGTCAGGGGAACACCGGGGAGCTGTTTTTT. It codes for CASSQGNTGELFF.

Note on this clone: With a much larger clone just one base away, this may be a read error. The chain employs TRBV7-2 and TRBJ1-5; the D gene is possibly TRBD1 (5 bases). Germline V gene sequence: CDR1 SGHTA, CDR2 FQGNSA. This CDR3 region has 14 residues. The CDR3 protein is CASSTGGYRQPRHF. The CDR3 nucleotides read TGTGCCAGCAGCACGGGGGGGTACAGACAGCCCCGGCATTTT.

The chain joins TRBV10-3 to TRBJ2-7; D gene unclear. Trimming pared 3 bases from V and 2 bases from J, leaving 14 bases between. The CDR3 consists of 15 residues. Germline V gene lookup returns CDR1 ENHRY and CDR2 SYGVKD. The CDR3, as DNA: TGTGCCATCAGTGACCTCCTTATTGGGGCCTACGAGCAGTACTTC. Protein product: CAISDLLIGAYEQYF.

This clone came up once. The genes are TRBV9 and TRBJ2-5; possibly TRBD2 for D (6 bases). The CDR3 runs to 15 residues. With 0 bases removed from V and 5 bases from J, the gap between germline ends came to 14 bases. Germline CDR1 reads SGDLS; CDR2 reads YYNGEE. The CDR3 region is CASSVGGTGRETQYF. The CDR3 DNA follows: TGTGCCAGCAGCGTAGGCGGAACGGGGAGGGAGACCCAGTACTTC.

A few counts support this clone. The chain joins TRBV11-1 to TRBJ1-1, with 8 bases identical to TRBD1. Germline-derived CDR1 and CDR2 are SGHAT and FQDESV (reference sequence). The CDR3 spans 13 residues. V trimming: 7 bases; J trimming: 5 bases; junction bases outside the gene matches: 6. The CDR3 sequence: CASTFTGGTEAFF. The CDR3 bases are TGTGCCAGCACCTTTACAGGGGGAACTGAAGCTTTCTTT. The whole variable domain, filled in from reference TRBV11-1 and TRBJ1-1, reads EAEVAQSPRYKITEKSQAVAFWCDPISGHATLYWYRQILGQGPELLVQFQDESVVDDSQLPKDRFSAERLKGVDSTLKIQPAELGDSAMYLCASTFTGGTEAFFGQGTRLTVV.

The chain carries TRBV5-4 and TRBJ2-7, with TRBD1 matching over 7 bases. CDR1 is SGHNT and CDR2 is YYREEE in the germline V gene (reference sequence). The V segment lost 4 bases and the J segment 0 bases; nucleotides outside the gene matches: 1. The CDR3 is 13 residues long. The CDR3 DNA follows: TGTGCCAGCAGCAGACAGGGCTCCTACGAGCAGTACTTC. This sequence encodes CASSRQGSYEQYF.

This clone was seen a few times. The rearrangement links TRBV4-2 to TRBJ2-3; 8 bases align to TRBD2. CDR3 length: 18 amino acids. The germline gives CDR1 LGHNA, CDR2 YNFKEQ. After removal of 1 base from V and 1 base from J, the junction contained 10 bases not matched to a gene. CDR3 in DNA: TGTGCCAGCAGCCAAGGGTTTGCAGCGGGAGTCGGCACAGATACGCAGTATTTT. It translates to CASSQGFAAGVGTDTQYF.

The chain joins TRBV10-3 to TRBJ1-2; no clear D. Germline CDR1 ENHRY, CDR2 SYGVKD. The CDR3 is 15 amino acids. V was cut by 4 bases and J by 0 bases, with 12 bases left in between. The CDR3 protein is CAISGVSRPNYGYTF. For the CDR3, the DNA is TGTGCCATCAGTGGGGTGTCCAGGCCTAACTATGGCTACACCTTC.

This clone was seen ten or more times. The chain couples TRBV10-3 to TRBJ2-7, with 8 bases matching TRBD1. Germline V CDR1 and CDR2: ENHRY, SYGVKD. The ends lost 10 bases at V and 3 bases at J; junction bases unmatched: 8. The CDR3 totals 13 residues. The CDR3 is CATLGTGNYEQYF. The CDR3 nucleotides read TGTGCCACCCTGGGGACAGGCAACTACGAGCAGTACTTC.

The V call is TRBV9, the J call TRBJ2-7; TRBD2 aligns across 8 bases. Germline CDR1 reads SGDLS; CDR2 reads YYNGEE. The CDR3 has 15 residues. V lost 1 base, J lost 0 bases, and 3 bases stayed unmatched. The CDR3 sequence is CASSVLAGSSYEQYF. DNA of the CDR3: TGTGCCAGCAGCGTATTAGCGGGGAGCTCCTACGAGCAGTACTTC.

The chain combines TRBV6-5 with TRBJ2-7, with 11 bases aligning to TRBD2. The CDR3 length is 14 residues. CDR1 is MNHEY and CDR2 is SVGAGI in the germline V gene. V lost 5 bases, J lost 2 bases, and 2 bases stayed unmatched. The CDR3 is CASSRLAGTYEQYF. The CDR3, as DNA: TGTGCCAGCAGTCGACTAGCGGGGACCTACGAGCAGTACTTC.

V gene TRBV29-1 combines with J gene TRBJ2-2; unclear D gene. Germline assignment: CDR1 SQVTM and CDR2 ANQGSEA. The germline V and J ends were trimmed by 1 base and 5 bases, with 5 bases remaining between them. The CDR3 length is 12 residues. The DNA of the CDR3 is TGCAGCGTTGAAGGCCTAACCGGGGAGCTGTTTTTT. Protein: CSVEGLTGELFF.

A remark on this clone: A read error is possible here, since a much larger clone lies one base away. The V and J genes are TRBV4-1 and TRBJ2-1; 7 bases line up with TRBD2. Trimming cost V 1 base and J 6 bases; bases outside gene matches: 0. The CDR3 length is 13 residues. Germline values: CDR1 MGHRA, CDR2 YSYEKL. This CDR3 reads CASSQGLANEQFF. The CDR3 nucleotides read TGCGCCAGCAGCCAAGGACTAGCCAATGAGCAGTTCTTC.